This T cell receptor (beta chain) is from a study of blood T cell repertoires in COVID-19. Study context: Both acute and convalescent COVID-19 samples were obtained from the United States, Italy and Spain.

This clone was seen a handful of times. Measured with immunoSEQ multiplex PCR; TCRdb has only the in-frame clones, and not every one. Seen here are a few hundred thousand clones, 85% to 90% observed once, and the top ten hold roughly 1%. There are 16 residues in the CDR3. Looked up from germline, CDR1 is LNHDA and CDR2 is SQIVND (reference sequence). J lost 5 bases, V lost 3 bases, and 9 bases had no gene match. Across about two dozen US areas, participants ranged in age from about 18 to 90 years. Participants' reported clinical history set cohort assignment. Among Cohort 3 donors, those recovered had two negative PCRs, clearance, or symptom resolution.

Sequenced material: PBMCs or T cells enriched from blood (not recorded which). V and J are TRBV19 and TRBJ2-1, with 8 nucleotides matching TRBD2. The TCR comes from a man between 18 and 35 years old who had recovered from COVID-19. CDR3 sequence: CASSIFPGGPHNEQFF. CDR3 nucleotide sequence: TGTGCCAGTAGTATTTTCCCGGGGGGGCCCCACAATGAGCAGTTCTTC.